Listed below are T cell receptor beta chains from one sample, sequenced in a study of T cell changes during pregnancy in multiple sclerosis. Sequencing was performed with immunoSEQ multiplex PCR; in TCRdb, only in-frame clones are kept and a portion is missing. Found here are some 54,000 clones, 90% to 95% of them singletons; the top ten hold 3% to 3.5%. Source: CD8+ T cells from peripheral blood mononuclear cells, taken in the third trimester of pregnancy. These receptors were collected from a female donor with multiple sclerosis, enrolled in a pregnancy study. Each CDR3 is given with its conserved first and last residue. D genes are given only for firm matches. Size tells how often a clone was seen (once, few, many) or the class of an expanded clone, and some rows leave it out.

CDR3 length	J gene	V gene	D gene	clone size	CDR3 DNA	CDR3 protein
15	TRBJ2-1	TRBV5-1	.	.	TGCGCCAGCAGCTTGGGAGCGGTCCGTTACAATGAGCAGTTCTTC	CASSLGAVRYNEQFF
13	TRBJ2-7	TRBV27	TRBD1	.	TGTGCCAGCAGTTTATTGGGACAGTACGAGCAGTACTTC	CASSLLGQYEQYF
17	TRBJ2-2	TRBV7-2	TRBD1	.	TGTGCCAGCAGCCATCCCCGGACAGGATCGTTACGGGGAGAGCTGTTTTTT	CASSHPRTGSLRGELFF
15	TRBJ1-5	TRBV27	.	.	TGTGCCAGCAGTTTTCAGACCGACAGGAATCAGCCCCAGCATTTT	CASSFQTDRNQPQHF
16	TRBJ2-1	TRBV30	TRBD2	.	TGTGCCTGGAGTGCCACTAGCGGGAGGGGAATCAATGAGCAGTTCTTC	CAWSATSGRGINEQFF
15	TRBJ2-7	TRBV7-2	TRBD1	few	TGTGCCAGCAGCTTAGTGGACAGGGGACCCTACGAGCAGTACTTC	CASSLVDRGPYEQYF
18	TRBJ2-1	TRBV7-8	TRBD2	once	TGTGCCAGCAGCTTTAGGGGCCCTCCCGGGACTAGCGCCCATGAGCAGTTCTTC	CASSFRGPPGTSAHEQFF
15	TRBJ2-2	TRBV11-2	TRBD1	once	TGTGCCAGCAGTCTCGGGACAGCTAACACCGGGGAGCTGTTTTTT	CASSLGTANTGELFF
15	TRBJ2-1	TRBV9	TRBD2	.	TGTGCCAGCAGCGTATCGGGGGGGGAAGGATATGAGCAGTTCTTC	CASSVSGGEGYEQFF
13	TRBJ1-5	TRBV27	.	.	TGTGCCAGCGGTGAGGGTCTTCATCAGCCCCAGCATTTT	CASGEGLHQPQHF
13	TRBJ1-1	TRBV10-3	.	.	TGTGCCATCTCTCATTCGGGGGACACTGAAGCTTTCTTT	CAISHSGDTEAFF
15	TRBJ2-5	TRBV14	TRBD2	.	TGTGCCAGCAGTCCCGGGACTAGCGTACAAGAGACCCAGTACTTC	CASSPGTSVQETQYF
14	TRBJ1-2	TRBV5-1	.	.	TGCGCCAGCAGCTTGGAGGCAGGGGAAGATGGCTACACCTTC	CASSLEAGEDGYTF
13	TRBJ2-5	TRBV7-3	.	.	TGTGCCAGCAGCTTAAACTCCCAAGAGACCCAGTACTTC	CASSLNSQETQYF
16	TRBJ1-4	TRBV5-1	.	.	TGCGCCAGCAGCCGAGGAACAGGGTCGACTAATGAAAAACTGTTTTTT	CASSRGTGSTNEKLFF
18	TRBJ2-1	TRBV7-3	TRBD1	.	TGTGCCAGCAGCTTAGTTCCCCCGGGACAGGGGGCGATGGATGAGCAGTTCTTC	CASSLVPPGQGAMDEQFF
15	TRBJ2-3	TRBV7-9	.	.	TGTGCCAGCAGCTTAGCCCTGGCCCATACAGATACGCAGTATTTT	CASSLALAHTDTQYF
17	TRBJ2-2	TRBV28	TRBD1	.	TGTGCCAGCAGTTTAACTTACCGACAGGGGGGCACCGGGGAGCTGTTTTTT	CASSLTYRQGGTGELFF
13	TRBJ2-1	TRBV27	.	.	TGTGCCAGCAGTTTCGAAGACTTCAATGAGCAGTTCTTC	CASSFEDFNEQFF
15	TRBJ2-7	TRBV11-1	.	.	TGTGCCAGCAGCCTAGGTTCACGGGACTCTTACGAGCAGTACTTC	CASSLGSRDSYEQYF
15	TRBJ2-5	TRBV29-1	TRBD2	.	TGCAGCGTTGAATTAAGGGCGGGAGCCGAAGAGACCCAGTACTTC	CSVELRAGAEETQYF
17	TRBJ2-2	TRBV28	TRBD1	.	TGTGCCAGCAGTCTAAAAACAGGGGAAGGAGACACCGGGGAGCTGTTTTTT	CASSLKTGEGDTGELFF
13	TRBJ2-7	TRBV11-2	.	.	TGTGCCAGCAGCTTAGGACAGAACTACGAGCAGTACTTC	CASSLGQNYEQYF
17	TRBJ1-2	TRBV4-1	.	.	TGCGCCAGCAGCCAAGATTGGGGCACAGGGATAAACTATGGCTACACCTTC	CASSQDWGTGINYGYTF
14	TRBJ2-5	TRBV4-1	TRBD1	.	TGCGCCAGCAGCCAGTGGACAGGGCTCGAGACCCAGTACTTC	CASSQWTGLETQYF
15	TRBJ2-1	TRBV7-9	.	.	TGTGCCAGCAGCTCAATGGGGCCGGCTTACAATGAGCAGTTCTTC	CASSSMGPAYNEQFF
14	TRBJ1-4	TRBV10-3	TRBD1	.	TGTGCCAGCGGGACAGGGGCAGCTAATGAAAAACTGTTTTTT	CASGTGAANEKLFF
17	TRBJ2-7	TRBV7-2	TRBD2	.	TGTGCCAGCAGCTTAGAAGTGGCAGCGGGAGTTCCCCACGAGCAGTACTTC	CASSLEVAAGVPHEQYF
15	TRBJ2-3	TRBV7-9	TRBD2	.	TGTGCCAGCAGATCTGTAGCGGGCGGCACAGATACGCAGTATTTT	CASRSVAGGTDTQYF
15	TRBJ2-1	TRBV5-1	TRBD1	.	TGCGCCAGCAGCACAGGGGGCCCCTCTTACAATGAGCAGTTCTTC	CASSTGGPSYNEQFF
13	TRBJ2-5	TRBV13	.	.	TGTGCCAGCAGCGTCAGGGCACAAGAGACCCAGTACTTC	CASSVRAQETQYF
15	TRBJ1-2	TRBV6-5	TRBD1	.	TGTGCCAGCAGTTACTGGCAGGGGGCATTGGATGGCTACACCTTC	CASSYWQGALDGYTF
17	TRBJ2-3	TRBV5-5	TRBD2	once	TGTGCCAGCAGCCACATCACTAGCGGGAGAACCACAGATACGCAGTATTTT	CASSHITSGRTTDTQYF
15	TRBJ2-2	TRBV27	TRBD1	.	TGTGCCAGCAGTTTAGGGACAGGGGGCTCCGGGGAGCTGTTTTTT	CASSLGTGGSGELFF
16	TRBJ2-1	TRBV30	TRBD2	.	TGTGCCTGGAGGCCCGGACTAGCGGATTCCTACAATGAGCAGTTCTTC	CAWRPGLADSYNEQFF
16	TRBJ2-5	TRBV28	TRBD2	.	TGTGCCAGCAGTTTACTGGCGGGAGGACTACAAGAGACCCAGTACTTC	CASSLLAGGLQETQYF
15	TRBJ2-7	TRBV28	TRBD1	.	TGTGCCAGCAGTACTCCGGGACAGGGGGCCTACGAGCAGTACTTC	CASSTPGQGAYEQYF
17	TRBJ1-1	TRBV7-2	TRBD1	.	TGTGCCAGCAGCCTCTTCGAGGGACAGGGGGCGAACACTGAAGCTTTCTTT	CASSLFEGQGANTEAFF
12	TRBJ1-5	TRBV10-3	.	.	TGTGCCATCAGGGCAGATAATCAGCCCCAGCATTTT	CAIRADNQPQHF
18	TRBJ2-1	TRBV15	.	.	TGTGCCACCAGCAGAGATGGAGGAGGCGAAGATTCCTACAATGAGCAGTTCTTC	CATSRDGGGEDSYNEQFF
15	TRBJ2-1	TRBV27	TRBD1	.	TGTGCCAGCAGTTTAAGTCAGGGGGCATACAATGAGCAGTTCTTC	CASSLSQGAYNEQFF
15	TRBJ2-1	TRBV7-6	TRBD2	.	TGTGCCAGCAGAAAAGGGACTAGCGGATACAATGAGCAGTTCTTC	CASRKGTSGYNEQFF
15	TRBJ2-1	TRBV6-1	.	.	TGTGCCAGCAGTGTATCCGGGCGGCAGGGTAATGAGCAGTTCTTC	CASSVSGRQGNEQFF
14	TRBJ1-1	TRBV11-2	TRBD1	.	TGTGCCAGCAGCTACGGGACAGGGAGCACTGAAGCTTTCTTT	CASSYGTGSTEAFF
15	TRBJ2-7	TRBV27	.	few	TGTGCCAGCAGTTTTTCAAACTCGTACTCCTACGAGCAGTACTTC	CASSFSNSYSYEQYF
8	TRBJ2-3	TRBV11-2	.	.	TGTGCCAGCAGCTTCCAGGATTTT	CASSFQDF
15	TRBJ1-3	TRBV7-2	.	.	TGTGCCAGCAGCTTACAGGGGACCACTGGAAACACCATATATTTT	CASSLQGTTGNTIYF
15	TRBJ1-5	TRBV28	.	.	TGTGCCAGCAGTTTAGATACAGGCAACAATCAGCCCCAGCATTTT	CASSLDTGNNQPQHF
12	TRBJ2-3	TRBV7-6	.	.	TGTGCCAGCAGCCCCAGAGGAGATACGCAGTATTTT	CASSPRGDTQYF
21	TRBJ2-6	TRBV7-2	.	.	TGTGCCAGCAGCTTAGCGTGGATGGACAGTGACCTCCCCTCTGGGGCCAACGTCCTGACTTTC	CASSLAWMDSDLPSGANVLTF
17	TRBJ2-2	TRBV7-6	.	.	TGTGCCAGCAGCACTAGTGCTGACGCCGCGAACACCGGGGAGCTGTTTTTT	CASSTSADAANTGELFF
13	TRBJ2-7	TRBV6-1	TRBD2	.	TGTGCCAGCGGCGAGCGGGAGTGGGACGAGCAGTACTTC	CASGEREWDEQYF
15	TRBJ2-7	TRBV19	TRBD2	.	TGTGCCAGTAGTGTCGGGACTAGCGGGATTTACGAGCAGTACTTC	CASSVGTSGIYEQYF
14	TRBJ1-3	TRBV5-4	.	.	TGTGCCAGCAGCCCCCGGGGATTTGGAAACACCATATATTTT	CASSPRGFGNTIYF
18	TRBJ2-3	TRBV7-9	TRBD2	.	TGTGCCAGCAGCTCACCCTATCAACTAGCGGGAGTTTCGGATACGCAGTATTTT	CASSSPYQLAGVSDTQYF
14	TRBJ2-3	TRBV27	TRBD2	.	TGTGCCAGCAGACTAGCGGGAGTTATAGATACGCAGTATTTT	CASRLAGVIDTQYF
14	TRBJ2-1	TRBV4-1	TRBD2	.	TGCGCCAGCAGCCAGCGGGAGATGGACAATGAGCAGTTCTTC	CASSQREMDNEQFF